This is a list of T cell receptor beta chains from one sample in a study of molecular identifiers for immune sequencing clone quantification. TCRdb called the PCR reads again in MiXCR, with one record for every CDR3 protein. The sample consists of approximately 670,000 distinct CDR3 sequences, 15% to 20% of them appearing once. Sequencing was done on a sample of naive CD8+ T cells from blood, with Jurkat cell RNA spiked in. All receptors derive from a human donor in good health. Some libraries in this study had Jurkat cell RNA spiked in. Both conserved end residues are part of each CDR3. The D gene is left open where the match is weak. Some rows have no size entry. The others give once, few or many, or a class for an expanded clone.

D,size,V,J,CDR3,DNA
.,.,TRBV7-6,TRBJ1-1,CASSAIRDRNTEALF,TGTGCCAGCAGCGCCATACGGGACCGAAACACTGAAGCCCTCTTT
.,.,TRBV7-9,TRBJ2-1,CASSLGGGIEQFF,TGTGCCAGCAGCTTGGGGGGGGGCATTGAGCAGTTCTTC
TRBD1,.,TRBV24-1,TRBJ2-5,CATSDSTLQGAMETQHF,TGTGCCACCAGTGATTCCACTTTACAGGGGGCGATGGAGACCCAGCACTTC
.,.,TRBV7-9,TRBJ2-4,CASSLVEAKNIQYF,TGTGCCAGCAGCTTAGTAGAAGCCAAAAACATTCAGTACTTC
.,many,TRBV28,TRBJ2-3,CASSFVTSTDTQYF,TGTGCCAGCAGTTTCGTAACCTCCACAGATACGCAGTATTTT
.,.,TRBV7-6,TRBJ2-1,CASSLVGWWGADEQFF,TGTGCCAGCAGCTTAGTGGGGTGGTGGGGCGCGGATGAGCAGTTCTTC
.,many,TRBV20-1,TRBJ2-7,CSADLRGYEQYF,TGCAGTGCTGACCTTAGAGGCTACGAGCAGTACTTC
.,many,TRBV20-1,TRBJ2-7,CSARAGMGLEQYF,TGCAGTGCTAGGGCGGGAATGGGCCTCGAGCAGTACTTC
TRBD1,many,TRBV27,TRBJ1-1,CASRVYRGRDTEAFF,TGTGCCAGCAGGGTTTACAGGGGAAGGGACACTGAAGCTTTCTTT
TRBD1,many,TRBV30,TRBJ1-1,CAWTLPGQGFRTEAFF,TGTGCCTGGACCTTGCCGGGACAGGGATTTCGAACTGAAGCTTTCTTT
.,few,TRBV9,TRBJ2-5,CASSVSGSETQYF,TGTGCCAGCAGCGTTTCGGGGTCAGAGACCCAGTACTTC
TRBD2,many,TRBV29-1,TRBJ2-3,CSVVSGRTNTQYF,TGCAGCGTTGTCAGCGGGAGGACAAATACGCAGTATTTT
TRBD1,few,TRBV7-2,TRBJ1-6,CASSSRQGYSPLHF,TGTGCCAGCAGCTCCCGACAGGGATACTCACCCCTCCACTTT
TRBD2,many,TRBV5-1,TRBJ2-5,CASSFGGAAKEETQYF,TGCGCCAGCAGCTTCGGGGGGGCAGCGAAAGAAGAGACCCAGTACTTC
TRBD1,many,TRBV6-5,TRBJ2-7,CASSYSIRARGYEQYF,TGTGCCAGCAGTTACTCGATTCGCGCCAGGGGGTACGAGCAGTACTTC
.,few,TRBV6-6,TRBJ2-7,CASSQSPEQYF,TGTGCCAGCAGTCAGTCACCCGAGCAGTACTTC
.,many,TRBV18,TRBJ1-2,CASSRLDGYTF,TGTGCCAGCTCACGACTTGATGGCTACACCTTC
.,many,TRBV10-3,TRBJ1-2,CAICQIPNYGYTF,TGTGCCATATGCCAGATTCCTAACTATGGCTACACCTTC
.,many,TRBV4-1,TRBJ1-5,CASSDQGYNQPQHF,TGCGCCAGCAGCGACCAGGGTTACAATCAGCCCCAGCATTTT
.,many,TRBV7-2,TRBJ1-1,CASSPRRTWNTEAFF,TGTGCCAGCAGCCCTAGACGGACATGGAACACTGAAGCTTTCTTT
TRBD1,many,TRBV19,TRBJ2-7,CASSIKGAWYEQYF,TGTGCCAGTAGTATCAAGGGGGCCTGGTACGAGCAGTACTTC
.,many,TRBV29-1,TRBJ2-7,CSVQDTSTYEQYF,TGCAGCGTGCAGGATACTAGTACCTACGAGCAGTACTTC
.,many,TRBV7-4,TRBJ1-5,CASSLVLRGNFQPQHF,TGTGCCAGCAGCTTAGTCTTGCGGGGGAACTTTCAGCCCCAGCATTTT
.,.,TRBV9,TRBJ1-5,CASSPRTANGQPQHF,TGTGCCAGCAGCCCCCGGACAGCTAATGGCCAGCCCCAGCATTTT
.,.,TRBV7-9,TRBJ1-1,CASSLSWEGRSAEAFF,TGTGCCAGCAGCTTAAGTTGGGAGGGGAGGTCGGCTGAAGCTTTCTTT
.,many,TRBV11-2,TRBJ1-5,CASSLGPVGQPQHF,TGTGCCAGCAGCTTAGGGCCGGTTGGTCAGCCCCAGCATTTT
.,many,TRBV21-1,TRBJ1-5,CASSETNGYSNQPQHF,TGTGCCAGCAGCGAAACGAACGGTTATAGCAATCAGCCCCAGCATTTT
.,many,TRBV3-1,TRBJ2-7,CASSRWTNSYEQYF,TGTGCCAGCAGCCGTTGGACTAACTCCTACGAGCAGTACTTC
.,.,TRBV5-8,TRBJ2-7,CASSFYGYYEQYF,TGTGCCAGCAGCTTTTATGGTTACTACGAGCAGTACTTC
TRBD1,many,TRBV5-1,TRBJ2-1,CASSWTVTGVNEQFF,TGCGCCAGCAGCTGGACCGTGACAGGGGTCAATGAGCAGTTCTTC
.,many,TRBV6-5,TRBJ2-7,CASSFRRDMPKSIWEQYF,TGTGCCAGCAGTTTTCGCCGGGACATGCCAAAGTCCATTTGGGAGCAGTACTTC
.,few,TRBV27,TRBJ1-2,CASSLSLGAGYGYTF,TGTGCCAGCAGTTTATCCCTAGGGGCTGGCTATGGCTACACCTTC
TRBD1,.,TRBV11-2,TRBJ2-7,CASNDRGIHEQYF,TGTGCCAGCAATGACAGGGGGATACACGAGCAGTACTTC
.,many,TRBV20-1,TRBJ2-4,CSARDGDLAKNIQYF,TGCAGTGCTAGAGATGGGGATCTAGCCAAAAACATTCAGTACTTC
.,many,TRBV7-9,TRBJ2-5,CASSPEGSETQYF,TGTGCCAGCAGCCCCGAAGGGTCAGAGACCCAGTACTTC
.,.,TRBV10-2,TRBJ2-7,CASSETSRSDYEQYF,TGCGCCAGCAGTGAGACTAGTAGGAGCGACTACGAGCAGTACTTC
.,many,TRBV4-3,TRBJ2-2,CASSPEFTGELFF,TGCGCCAGCAGCCCCGAGTTCACCGGGGAGCTGTTTTTT
.,few,TRBV5-4,TRBJ2-1,CASSLDSASSYNEQFF,TGTGCCAGCAGCTTGGATAGCGCGAGCTCCTACAATGAGCAGTTCTTC
.,.,TRBV4-3,TRBJ1-2,CASSPNSVGVNYGYTF,TGCGCCAGCTCCCCAAACTCGGTGGGGGTAAACTATGGCTACACCTTC
TRBD1,many,TRBV12-3/TRBV12-4,TRBJ2-7,CASSSGTGTYYEQYF,TGTGCCAGCAGTTCAGGGACAGGGACATACTACGAGCAGTACTTC